A single sample gave rise to the 23 T cell receptor beta chains below, sequenced in a study of blood T cell repertoires in COVID-19. The table came from immunoSEQ multiplex PCR; TCRdb's copy has only in-frame clones and leaves some out. This table has about 220,000 clones, around 81% appearing once. The sequencing input was peripheral blood. The receptors stem from a woman between 70 and 85 years old with acute or convalescent COVID-19.

The count of this clone is one. The V call is TRBV7-2, the J call TRBJ2-2; TRBD1 matches at 8 bases. The ends lost 2 bases at V and 2 bases at J; junction bases unmatched: 4. Germline V gene lookup returns CDR1 SGHTA and CDR2 FQGNSA. The CDR3 extends over 16 amino acids. CDR3 in DNA: TGTGCCAGCAGCTTAAGACAGGGGCTAAACACCGGGGAGCTGTTTTTT. It encodes CASSLRQGLNTGELFF.

V and J are TRBV23-1 and TRBJ2-6, with D perhaps matching TRBD2 (6 bases). TRBV23-1 is assigned to the ORF class and has an uncertain function. The CDR3 sequence is 15 residues long. V lost 8 bases and J 4 bases, leaving 15 bases between the germline ends. CDR3 protein: CASARDGRGANVLTF. DNA for the CDR3: TGCGCCAGCGCGCGGGATGGTAGGGGGGCCAACGTCCTGACTTTC.

The rearrangement joins TRBV12-3 or TRBV12-4 to TRBJ1-5; TRBD1 matches at 11 bases. This CDR3 contains 13 residues. Germline trimming cut 6 bases from V and 6 bases from J; bases unmatched to any gene: 1. The CDR3 nucleotides are TGTGCCAGCAGCGGGACAGGGGGTCAGCCCCAGCATTTT. This encodes CASSGTGGQPQHF.

The chain has TRBV7-2 and TRBJ2-1; D is uncertain. The V and J ends lost 4 bases and 6 bases respectively, with 7 bases between them. The CDR3 contains 12 residues. Germline loops: CDR1 SGHTA, CDR2 FQGNSA. The CDR3 sequence is CASSSPSNEQFF. In DNA form, the CDR3 reads TGTGCCAGCAGCTCCCCCTCCAATGAGCAGTTCTTC.

This clone was counted at least ten times. The chain recombines TRBV6-4 with TRBJ2-1, with 8 positions matching TRBD2. The V segment lost 2 bases and the J segment 5 bases; nucleotides outside the gene matches: 2. Germline lookup yields CDR1 MRHNA and CDR2 SNTAGT. The length of the CDR3 is 14 residues. In DNA form, the CDR3 reads TGTGCCAGCAGTGACGGGACTAGACACAATGAGCAGTTCTTC. As protein: CASSDGTRHNEQFF.

This clone was seen only once. The chain employs TRBV15 and TRBJ1-5; D perhaps matches TRBD1 (5 bases). V dropped 8 bases and J dropped 10 bases, with 15 bases sitting between them. The CDR3 spans 12 residues. CDR1 and CDR2 from the germline V gene are LNHNV and YYDKDF (reference sequence). The CDR3 nucleotides are TGTGCCACCCGGACTTTCGGGGGACCCCAGCATTTT. Translation gives CATRTFGGPQHF. The full variable domain, with the rest looked up from reference TRBV15 and TRBJ1-5, is DAMVIQNPRYQVTQFGKPVTLSCSQTLNHNVMYWYQQKSSQAPKLLFHYYDKDFNNEADTPDNFQSRRPNTSFCFLDIRSPGLGDTAMYLCATRTFGGPQHFGDGTRLSIL.

The genes are TRBV14 and TRBJ1-2, with 10 bases fitting TRBD1. The CDR3 sequence is 15 residues long. The germline V gene encodes CDR1 SGHDN and CDR2 FVKESK. V shed 5 bases, J shed 3 bases, and the junction held 6 bases outside the gene matches. The CDR3 DNA reads as TGTGCCAGCAGCAGACAGGGGGCGTCAGACTATGGCTACACCTTC. Its translation: CASSRQGASDYGYTF.

The rearrangement uses TRBV12-3 or TRBV12-4 and TRBJ1-1; D might be TRBD1 (5 bases). The CDR3 extends over 11 amino acids. V was cut by 6 bases and J by 7 bases, with 9 bases left in between. The CDR3 bases are TGTGCCAGCAGGTGGGGGGTTGAAGCTTTCTTT. It codes for CASRWGVEAFF.

V gene TRBV10-3 combines with J gene TRBJ2-1, with 9 bases fitting TRBD2. V shed 6 bases, J shed 7 bases, and the junction held 4 bases outside the gene matches. CDR1 is ENHRY and CDR2 is SYGVKD in the germline V gene. The CDR3 is made up of 13 amino acids. CDR3 sequence reads: CAIRISGGNEQFF. CDR3 nucleotide sequence: TGTGCCATCAGGATTAGCGGGGGAAATGAGCAGTTCTTC.

The chain couples TRBV7-2 to TRBJ2-7; D might be TRBD1 (6 bases). Trimming shortened V by 5 bases and J by 6 bases, and 17 bases separated the two germline ends. Germline V CDR1 and CDR2: SGHTA, FQGNSA. This CDR3 is built from 14 residues. The CDR3 here is CASSPDRSLGEQYV. The CDR3 coding sequence is TGTGCCAGCAGCCCTGACAGGTCTTTAGGCGAGCAGTACGTC.

V gene TRBV7-2 combines with J gene TRBJ2-5; 10 positions match TRBD1. The CDR3 has 17 residues. From germline, CDR1 is SGHTA and CDR2 FQGNSA. Germline trimming cut 5 bases from V and 5 bases from J; bases unmatched to any gene: 14. CDR3: CASSLLGQGVWGETQYF. The DNA of the CDR3 is TGTGCCAGCAGCCTTCTTGGACAGGGGGTTTGGGGTGAGACCCAGTACTTC.

The rearrangement links TRBV30 to TRBJ1-1; no clear D gene. CDR3 length equals 14 residues. Trimming cost V 0 bases and J 0 bases, with 8 bases left between them. Per germline, CDR1 GTSNPN and CDR2 SVGIG (reference sequence). This chain's CDR3 is CAWSVSRVNTEAFF. The CDR3 DNA is TGTGCCTGGAGTGTCTCGAGGGTGAACACTGAAGCTTTCTTT.

The chain recombines TRBV4-3 with TRBJ2-3, with 9 positions matching TRBD2. After removal of 0 bases from V and 3 bases from J, the junction contained 13 bases not matched to a gene. CDR1 LGHNA and CDR2 YSLEER come from the germline V gene. The CDR3 totals 19 residues. CDR3 nucleotide sequence: TGCGCCAGCAGCCAAGAACCGCGTGGAGGCGGGGGGGTGACAGATACGCAGTATTTT. Its protein product is CASSQEPRGGGGVTDTQYF.

CDR3 in amino acids: CASSQDLALARETQYF. The DNA for the CDR3 is TGCGCCAGCAGCCAAGATCTGGCCCTAGCTAGAGAGACCCAGTACTTC. The chain recombines TRBV4-1 with TRBJ2-5; TRBD2 might be the D (5 bases). V lost 0 bases to trimming and J lost 4 bases, with 15 bases between them. This CDR3 has 16 amino acids. Per the germline V gene, CDR1 is MGHRA and CDR2 is YSYEKL.

This chain connects TRBV30 to TRBJ2-3, with D hard to call. In germline, CDR1 is GTSNPN, CDR2 SVGIG (reference sequence). This CDR3 comprises 11 residues. With 5 bases removed from V and 8 bases from J, the gap between germline ends came to 11 bases. The CDR3 loop reads CAWGPPRTQYF. CDR3 DNA: TGTGCCTGGGGCCCTCCCCGTACGCAGTATTTT.

In its sample, this clone was seen once. The genes are TRBV6-1 and TRBJ2-7, with 8 nucleotides matching TRBD2. Per germline, CDR1 MNHNS and CDR2 SASEGT. After removal of 0 bases from V and 3 bases from J, the junction contained 13 bases not matched to a gene. The CDR3 length is 18 residues. The CDR3 loop is CASSEAGSGRGLGYEQYF. As DNA, the CDR3 is TGTGCCAGCAGTGAAGCGGGTTCAGGCAGGGGACTAGGCTACGAGCAGTACTTC.

The V gene is TRBV7-2, the J gene TRBJ2-2; maybe TRBD1 (6 bases). V was clipped by 6 bases and J by 4 bases, with 15 bases between them. The length of the CDR3 is 15 residues. Germline V gene sequence: CDR1 SGHTA, CDR2 FQGNSA. Here the CDR3 reads CASRKPGVSTGELFF. Written as DNA, the CDR3 is TGTGCCAGCAGGAAACCAGGGGTGAGCACCGGGGAGCTGTTTTTT. Full variable domain (remainder filled in from reference TRBV7-2 and TRBJ2-2): GAGVSQSPSNKVTEKGKDVELRCDPISGHTALYWYRQSLGQGLEFLIYFQGNSAPDKSGLPSDRFSAERTGGSVSTLTIQRTQQEDSAVYLCASRKPGVSTGELFFGEGSRLTVL.

The rearrangement uses TRBV7-8 and TRBJ1-4; no reliable D call. Germline CDR1 and CDR2: SGHVS and FQNEAQ. The V gene lost 3 bases and the J gene lost 4 bases, with 6 bases spanning the gap. CDR3 length equals 13 residues. As DNA, the CDR3 is TGTGCCAGCAGCTTGCTCTATAATGAAAAACTGTTTTTT. Its translation: CASSLLYNEKLFF.

The chain combines TRBV5-1 with TRBJ2-2; 10 bases are shared with TRBD1. V trimming: 0 bases; J trimming: 7 bases; junction bases outside the gene matches: 6. The CDR3 has 16 amino acids. Germline assignment: CDR1 SGHRS and CDR2 YFSETQ. CDR3 sequence (DNA): TGCGCCAGCAGCTTGGCCGGGACAGGGGATCACGGGGAGCTGTTTTTT. It codes for CASSLAGTGDHGELFF.

V gene TRBV14 combines with J gene TRBJ2-7; TRBD2 might be the D (6 bases). Per the germline V gene, CDR1 is SGHDN and CDR2 is FVKESK. V dropped 1 base and J dropped 5 bases, with 15 bases sitting between them. CDR3 size: 15 residues. CDR3 protein: CASSQGSFWGDEQYF. In DNA form, the CDR3 reads TGTGCCAGCAGCCAAGGGTCCTTTTGGGGGGACGAGCAGTACTTC.

This clone appeared a few times. The chain carries TRBV19 and TRBJ2-6; 9 bases agree with TRBD1. The CDR3 runs 23 residues. Losses at the gene ends were 4 bases for V and 0 bases for J; bases not matched to a gene: 22. Germline V CDR1 and CDR2: LNHDA, SQIVND (reference sequence). CDR3 bases: TGTGCCAGTAGTAGTCCAAGATGGACAGGGGAGGAACCACTGAGCTCTGGGGCCAACGTCCTGACTTTC. It specifies CASSSPRWTGEEPLSSGANVLTF.

Of note for this clone: Other DNA variants within this sample encode the same CDR3. This sequence joins TRBV21-1 and TRBJ2-7; no check of the table's D call, TRBD1, against the DNA was made. TRBV21-1 represents a pseudogene. There are 13 residues in the CDR3. Here the CDR3 reads CASLWDRGVEQYV. The CDR3 DNA sequence: TGTGCCAGCTTGTGGGACAGGGGAGTCGAACAGTACGTC.

V and J are TRBV6-5 and TRBJ2-6; D unresolved. The CDR3 is made up of 15 amino acids. V was clipped by 7 bases and J by 0 bases, with 10 bases between them. From germline, CDR1 is MNHEY and CDR2 SVGAGI. The DNA of the CDR3 is TGTGCCAGCACCCCTTCGAGCTCTGGGGCCAACGTCCTGACTTTC. This gives the protein CASTPSSSGANVLTF.